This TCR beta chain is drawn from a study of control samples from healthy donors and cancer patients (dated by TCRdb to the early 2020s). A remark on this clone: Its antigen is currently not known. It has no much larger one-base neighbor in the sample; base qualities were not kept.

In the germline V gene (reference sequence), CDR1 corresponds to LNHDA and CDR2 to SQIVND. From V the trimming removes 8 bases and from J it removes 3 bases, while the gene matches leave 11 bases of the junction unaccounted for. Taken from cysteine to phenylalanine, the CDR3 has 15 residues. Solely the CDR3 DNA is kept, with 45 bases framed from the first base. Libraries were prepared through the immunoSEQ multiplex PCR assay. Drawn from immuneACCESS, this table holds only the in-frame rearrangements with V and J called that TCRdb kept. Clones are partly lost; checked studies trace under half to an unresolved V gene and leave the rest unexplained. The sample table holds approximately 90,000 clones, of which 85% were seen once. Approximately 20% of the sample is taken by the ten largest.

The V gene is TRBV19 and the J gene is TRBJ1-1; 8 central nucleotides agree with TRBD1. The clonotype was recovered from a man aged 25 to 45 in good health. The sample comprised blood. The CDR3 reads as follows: CASPPPGRGHTEAFF. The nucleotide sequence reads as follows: TGTGCCAGTCCCCCACCGGGCAGGGGGCACACTGAAGCTTTCTTT.